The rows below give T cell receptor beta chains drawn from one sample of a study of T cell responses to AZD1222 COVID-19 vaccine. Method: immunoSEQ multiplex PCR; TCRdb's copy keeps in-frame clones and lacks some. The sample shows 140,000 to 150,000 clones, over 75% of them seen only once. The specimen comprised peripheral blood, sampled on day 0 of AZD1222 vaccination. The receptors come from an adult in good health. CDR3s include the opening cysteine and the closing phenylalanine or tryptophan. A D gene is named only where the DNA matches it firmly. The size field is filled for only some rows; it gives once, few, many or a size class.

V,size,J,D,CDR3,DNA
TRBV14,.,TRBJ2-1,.,CASSPNGRGVRFF,TGTGCCAGCAGCCCTAATGGGCGTGGGGTGCGGTTCTTC
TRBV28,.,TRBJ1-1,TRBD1,CAGHSGRGRQAFF,TGTGCCGGCCATTCCGGTAGGGGGCGCCAAGCTTTCTTT
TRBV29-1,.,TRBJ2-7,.,CSVESQDSYEQYF,TGCAGCGTTGAAAGTCAGGACTCCTACGAGCAGTACTTC
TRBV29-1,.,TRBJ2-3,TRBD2,CSVAISGGPTDTQYF,TGCAGCGTCGCCATAAGCGGGGGACCCACAGATACGCAGTATTTT
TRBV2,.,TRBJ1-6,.,CASSEFKGRDFYNSPLHF,TGTGCCAGCAGTGAATTTAAAGGACGAGACTTTTATAATTCACCCCTCCACTTT
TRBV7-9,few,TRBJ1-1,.,CASSLSSTEAFF,TGTGCCAGCAGCTTAAGCTCCACTGAAGCTTTCTTT
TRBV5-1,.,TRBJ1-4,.,CASSILWASNEKLFF,TGCGCCAGCAGCATCCTATGGGCCTCTAATGAAAAACTGTTTTTT
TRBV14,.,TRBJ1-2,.,CASSQERGKPNSRGLYGYTF,TGTGCCAGCAGCCAAGAACGGGGAAAACCCAACTCCCGGGGTCTCTATGGCTACACCTTC
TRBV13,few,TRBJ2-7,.,CASSPPRGGPSYEQYF,TGTGCCAGCAGCCCCCCTCGTGGGGGCCCTTCCTACGAGCAGTACTTC
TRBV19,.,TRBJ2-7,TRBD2,CASSSLAGFGEQYF,TGTGCCAGTAGTAGTTTAGCGGGGTTTGGCGAGCAGTACTTC
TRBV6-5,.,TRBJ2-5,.,CAAFGPGDQETQYF,TGTGCCGCGTTCGGGCCCGGAGACCAAGAGACCCAGTACTTC
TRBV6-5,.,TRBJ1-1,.,CASGGGLSMNTEAFF,TGTGCCAGCGGGGGGGGCCTCTCGATGAACACTGAAGCTTTCTTT
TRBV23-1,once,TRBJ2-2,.,CASVSAGLCGGELFF,TGCGCCAGCGTTTCCGCGGGCCTTTGTGGCGGGGAGCTGTTTTTT
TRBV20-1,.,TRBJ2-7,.,CSVVRPGGQYF,TGCAGTGTCGTCCGCCCGGGCGGGCAGTACTTC
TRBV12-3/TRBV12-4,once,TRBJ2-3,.,CASRAGRTDTQYF,TGTGCCAGCAGGGCAGGGCGAACAGATACGCAGTATTTT
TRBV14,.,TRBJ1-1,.,CASSRDITTEAFF,TGTGCCAGCAGCCGGGACATTACCACTGAAGCTTTCTTT
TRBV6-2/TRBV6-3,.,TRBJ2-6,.,CASSYVGHGANVLTF,TGTGCCAGCAGTTACGTGGGACATGGGGCCAACGTCCTGACTTTC
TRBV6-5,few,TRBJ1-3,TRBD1,CASSYGRGTGRNTIYF,TGTGCCAGCAGTTACGGACGGGGGACAGGTCGGAACACCATATATTTT
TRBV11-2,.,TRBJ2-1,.,CASSRLGRPSYNEQFF,TGTGCCAGCAGCCGTCTGGGTAGGCCTTCCTACAATGAGCAGTTCTTC
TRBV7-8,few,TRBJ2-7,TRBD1,CATRQGYHEQYF,TGTGCCACCAGACAGGGTTACCACGAGCAGTACTTC
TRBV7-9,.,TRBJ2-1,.,CASSHPLFEGSSYNEQFF,TGTGCCAGCAGCCACCCCCTTTTTGAAGGGAGCTCCTACAATGAGCAGTTCTTC
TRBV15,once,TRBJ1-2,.,CATSRDKFPPGSGYTF,TGTGCCACCAGCAGAGATAAATTCCCTCCGGGGTCTGGCTACACCTTC
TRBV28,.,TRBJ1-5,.,CASSLFRLNQPQHF,TGTGCCAGCAGTTTATTTAGGCTTAATCAGCCCCAGCATTTT
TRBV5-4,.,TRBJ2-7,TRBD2,CASSATLAGAYEQYF,TGTGCCAGCAGCGCGACTCTAGCGGGGGCCTACGAGCAGTACTTC
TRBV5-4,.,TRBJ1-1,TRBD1,CASSQEATGGKTEAFF,TGTGCCAGCAGCCAAGAAGCTACAGGGGGGAAAACTGAAGCTTTCTTT
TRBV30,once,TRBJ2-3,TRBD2,CAWRNYLAGTSDTQYF,TGTGCCTGGAGGAATTACCTAGCGGGGACCTCAGATACGCAGTATTTT
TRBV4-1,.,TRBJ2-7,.,CASSQESYGLNYEQYF,TGCGCCAGCAGCCAAGAAAGTTACGGGTTGAACTACGAGCAGTACTTC
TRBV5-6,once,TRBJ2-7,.,CASSRGNYEQYF,TGTGCCAGCAGCCGGGGAAACTACGAGCAGTACTTC
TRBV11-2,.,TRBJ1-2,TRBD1,CASSSNRGDGYTF,TGTGCCAGCAGCTCCAACAGGGGTGACGGCTACACCTTC
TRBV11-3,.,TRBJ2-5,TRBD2,CASSLGLGQGESETQYF,TGTGCCAGCAGCTTGGGACTAGGGCAGGGAGAATCAGAGACCCAGTACTTC
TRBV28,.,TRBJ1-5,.,CASSLYDGYNQPQHF,TGTGCCAGCAGTTTATATGACGGTTACAATCAGCCCCAGCATTTT
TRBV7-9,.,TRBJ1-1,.,CASPNDRNTEAFF,TGTGCCAGCCCGAACGACAGGAACACTGAAGCTTTCTTT
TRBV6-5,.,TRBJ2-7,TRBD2,CASSYQLAGGSYEQYF,TGTGCCAGCAGTTACCAATTAGCGGGAGGATCCTACGAGCAGTACTTC
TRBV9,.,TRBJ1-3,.,CASSFQGSGNTIYF,TGTGCCAGCAGCTTTCAGGGGAGTGGAAACACCATATATTTT
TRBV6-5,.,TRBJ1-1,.,CASTLDRRAFF,TGTGCCAGCACCTTAGACAGGCGAGCTTTCTTT
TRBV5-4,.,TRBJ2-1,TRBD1,CASSHGQGGGEQFF,TGTGCCAGCAGCCATGGACAGGGGGGTGGTGAGCAGTTCTTC
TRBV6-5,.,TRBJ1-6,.,CASSYSDNSPLHF,TGTGCCAGCAGTTACTCGGACAACTCACCCCTCCACTTT
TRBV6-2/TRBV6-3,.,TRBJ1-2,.,CASSYSQVPRGYTF,TGTGCCAGCAGTTACTCGCAGGTTCCTCGGGGCTACACCTTC
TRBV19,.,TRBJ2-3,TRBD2,CASSFGLAGGPSTDTQYF,TGTGCCAGTAGTTTCGGACTAGCGGGGGGGCCAAGCACAGATACGCAGTATTTT
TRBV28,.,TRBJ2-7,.,CATLSEGPNF,TGTGCCACCTTATCGGAGGGGCCGAATTTC
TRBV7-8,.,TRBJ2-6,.,CASSQAASGANVLTF,TGTGCCAGCAGCCAGGCGGCATCTGGGGCCAACGTCCTGACTTTC
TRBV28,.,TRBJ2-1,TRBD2,CASSPLLGGSRNEQFF,TGTGCCAGCAGTCCCCTTTTGGGCGGGAGTAGAAATGAGCAGTTCTTC